This section outlines one T cell receptor (beta chain) sequence together with its context. Germline V gene lookup returns CDR1 SEHNR and CDR2 FQNEAQ (reference sequence). The germline V and J ends were trimmed by 5 bases and 6 bases, with 25 bases remaining between them. This CDR3 comprises 18 residues. The data belong to a study of T cell changes during pregnancy in multiple sclerosis. Sequencing was performed with immunoSEQ multiplex PCR; in TCRdb, only in-frame clones are kept and a portion is missing. This table holds about 92,000 clones, 85% to 95% found once. The V gene is TRBV7-9, the J gene TRBJ2-2; D may be TRBD1 (7 bases). The receptor's source is a female donor with multiple sclerosis, enrolled in a pregnancy study. The specimen comprised peripheral blood, sampled in the first trimester of pregnancy. This CDR3 is CASSLMTGTAFRPGELFF. The CDR3 nucleotides read TGTGCCAGCAGCCTGATGACAGGGACTGCCTTCCGCCCCGGGGAGCTGTTTTTT.